This T cell receptor (beta chain) was sequenced during a study of early stage breast cancer tumors. Assay: immunoSEQ multiplex PCR; the TCRdb copy retains only in-frame clones and omits some. Of some 30,000 clones listed, roughly 86% were seen once; the top ten hold approximately 9%. Germline V lookup: CDR1 SEHNR, CDR2 FQNEAQ (reference sequence). This CDR3 contains 14 residues. The ends were cut back, 2 bases at V and 11 bases at J, with 15 bases in the middle. Study-wide results and caveats: In about 85% of the 16 patients, blood comparison separated tumor from normal breast.

On this clone: Its antigen remains unknown.

The chain joins TRBV7-9 to TRBJ1-4, with a tentative D call TRBD1 (6 bases). The sequence derives from a person aged 45-60 years with breast cancer. The source material was blood. For the CDR3, the DNA is TGTGCCAGCAGCTTATTAGGGACACAGCCGAAACTGTTTTTT. Translating it yields CASSLLGTQPKLFF.